The 18 T cell receptor beta chains in this list originate from one sample, sequenced in a study of T cells in Graves' hyperthyroidism and ophthalmopathy. TCR beta CDR3 region amplification was performed from RNA transcripts. The HTBI primer set was used in a first-round RT-PCR of the TCR CDR3. TCRdb reanalysed the multiplex PCR reads using MiXCR and keeps one entry per CDR3 protein. Of hundreds of thousands of distinct CDR3 sequences in the sample, roughly 13% were seen once. Sequenced material: blood. Source of these receptors: a woman younger than 30 with Graves' hyperthyroidism.

This clonotype was seen at least ten times. The genes are TRBV7-8 and TRBJ2-1; 14 nucleotides line up with TRBD2. The germline V gene has CDR1 SGHVS and CDR2 FQNEAQ. The CDR3 covers 18 residues. V gave up 5 bases and J gave up 9 bases; unmatched junction bases: 15. CDR3 sequence (DNA): TGTGCCAGCAGCCCAAGACTAGCGGGAGGGCCATCGGTCGGTGAGCAGTTCTTC. It encodes CASSPRLAGGPSVGEQFF.

This clonotype has just a few counts. This chain uses TRBV13 with TRBJ2-7; 10 nucleotides align to TRBD1. The CDR3 runs 16 residues. V trimming: 5 bases; J trimming: 0 bases; junction bases outside the gene matches: 7. Germline V gene sequence: CDR1 PRHDT, CDR2 FYEKMQ (reference sequence). CDR3 protein: CASSLRDRGSSYEQYF. In DNA, the CDR3 is TGTGCCAGCAGCCTACGGGACAGGGGAAGCTCCTACGAGCAGTACTTC.

This chain connects TRBV20-1 to TRBJ1-4, with D unresolved. Trimming took 0 bases from V and 0 from J, leaving 14 bases between them. Looked up from germline, CDR1 is DFQATT and CDR2 is SNEGSKA (reference sequence). This CDR3 has 17 residues. The CDR3 loop is CSAREEGRGATNEKLFF. Here the CDR3 DNA reads TGCAGTGCTAGAGAGGAGGGCCGAGGCGCAACTAATGAAAAACTGTTTTTT.

As DNA, the CDR3 is TGCGCCAGCAGCCAAGGACAGACTTGCAATCAGCCCCAGCATTTT. Encoded protein: CASSQGQTCNQPQHF. The rearrangement uses TRBV4-1 and TRBJ1-5; weak D call: TRBD1 (5 bases). V dropped 1 base and J dropped 2 bases, with 9 bases sitting between them. The germline V gene has CDR1 MGHRA and CDR2 YSYEKL. The CDR3 length is 15 residues.

A note on this clonotype: A single base separates this from a much larger clone, so it may be a read error. CDR3 nucleotides: TGTGCCAGTAGTATGGCCCCCCAGCCCCAGCATTTT. Translation gives CASSMAPQPQHF. This sequence joins TRBV19 and TRBJ1-5; D is undetermined. Trimming took off 3 bases at V and 7 bases at J, with 7 bases between the two ends. The germline V gene encodes CDR1 LNHDA and CDR2 SQIVND (reference sequence). The CDR3 runs to 12 residues.

This chain uses TRBV2 with TRBJ2-7; D might be TRBD2 (5 bases). The CDR3 totals 11 residues. The V and J ends lost 8 bases and 2 bases respectively, with 7 bases between them. Germline assignment: CDR1 SNHLY and CDR2 FYNNEI. This chain's CDR3 is CASGETYEQYF. The CDR3 nucleotides are TGTGCCAGCGGGGAGACCTACGAGCAGTACTTC.

In its sample, this clonotype was seen many times. CDR3 DNA: TGTGCCAGCTCACCCTTTGAGAGCTCCTACAATGAGCAGTTCTTC. Translation gives CASSPFESSYNEQFF. The rearrangement links TRBV18 to TRBJ2-1; D is uncertain. Trimming pared 3 bases from V and 0 bases from J, leaving 9 bases between. The germline gives CDR1 KGHSH, CDR2 LQKENI. The CDR3 consists of 15 residues.

This clonotype was seen repeatedly, ten times or more. The J gene is TRBJ2-5, the V gene TRBV27; 11 bases are shared with TRBD2. This CDR3 region has 15 residues. Germline CDR1 MNHEY, CDR2 SMNVEV (reference sequence). The ends lost 3 bases at V and 2 bases at J; junction bases unmatched: 2. CDR3 bases: TGTGCCAGCAGTTTTGTAGCGGGGGGGCAAGAGACCCAGTACTTC. Translation: CASSFVAGGQETQYF.

There are a few counts of this clonotype. The chain recombines TRBV29-1 with TRBJ2-2, with D unresolved. The germline V gene has CDR1 SQVTM and CDR2 ANQGSEA. The CDR3 contains 13 residues. Deletions cut 4 bases from V and 1 base from J, with 7 bases between. DNA for the CDR3: TGCAGCGTTGGCGGCGGGAACACCGGGGAGCTGTTTTTT. Its translation: CSVGGGNTGELFF.

The sample holds many counts of this clonotype. This rearrangement joins TRBV6-2 or TRBV6-3 to TRBJ2-7; TRBD2 aligns across 8 bases. This CDR3 comprises 14 residues. J lost 2 bases, V lost 6 bases, and 6 bases had no gene match. Germline CDR1 and CDR2: MNHEY and SVGEGT. The CDR3 here is CASSLLAVTYEQYF. The CDR3 coding sequence is TGTGCCAGCAGCCTACTAGCGGTAACCTACGAGCAGTACTTC.

In its sample, this clonotype was seen many times. CDR3: CSGLEGNTIYF. CDR3 nucleotides: TGCAGTGGGTTAGAAGGAAACACCATATATTTT. The chain has TRBV20-1 and TRBJ1-3; D remains ambiguous. Trimming cost V 7 bases and J 4 bases, with 8 bases left between them. The CDR3 runs 11 residues. The germline gives CDR1 DFQATT, CDR2 SNEGSKA (reference sequence).

This clonotype was recorded many times. This sequence joins TRBV6-2 or TRBV6-3 and TRBJ2-7; a weak D match, TRBD2 (6 bases). Trimming removed 4 bases at V and 3 bases at J, with 16 bases between. In germline, CDR1 is MNHEY, CDR2 SVGEGT. The CDR3 is made up of 15 amino acids. The CDR3 DNA reads TGTGCCAGCAGTTCCCCGGGACTTGCCCTCTACGAGCAGTACTTC. The encoded protein is CASSSPGLALYEQYF.

This clonotype has a count of ten or more. The rearrangement links TRBV11-2 to TRBJ2-7; D remains unclear. Trimming shortened V by 3 bases and J by 2 bases, and 5 bases separated the two germline ends. The CDR3 runs to 12 residues. In germline, CDR1 is SGHAT, CDR2 FQNNGV. CDR3 DNA: TGTGCCAGCAGCTTTACCCCCTACGAGCAGTACTTC. Translated, it gives CASSFTPYEQYF.

This clonotype turned up a few times. CDR3 loop: CASSQDETGLEAFF. CDR3 nucleotides: TGTGCCAGCAGCCAAGATGAAACAGGGCTTGAAGCTTTCTTT. This sequence joins TRBV14 and TRBJ1-1, with a tentative D call TRBD1 (6 bases). The germline gives CDR1 SGHDN, CDR2 FVKESK. CDR3 length: 14 amino acids. The V end was cut by 0 bases, the J end by 7 bases, with 12 bases between.

This clonotype was detected many times. The gene calls are TRBV2 and TRBJ1-5; no reliable D call. In germline, CDR1 is SNHLY, CDR2 FYNNEI. V was pared by 5 bases and J by 5 bases, with 10 bases between. The CDR3 runs to 13 residues. In DNA form, the CDR3 reads TGTGCCAGCAGTCGAACTCGGGATCAGCCCCAGCATTTT. It translates to CASSRTRDQPQHF. The variable domain in full, completed from reference TRBV2 and TRBJ1-5, reads EPEVTQTPSHQVTQMGQEVILRCVPISNHLYFYWYRQILGQKVEFLVSFYNNEISEKSEIFDDQFSVERPDGSNFTLKIRSTKLEDSAMYFCASSRTRDQPQHFGDGTRLSIL.

In its sample, this clonotype was seen many times. The chain uses TRBV28 and TRBJ2-7; no clear D gene. The V and J ends lost 3 bases and 0 bases respectively, with 3 bases between them. Germline V gene lookup returns CDR1 MDHEN and CDR2 SYDVKM. The CDR3 has 12 residues. DNA for the CDR3: TGTGCCAGCAGTTTCGCCTCCTACGAGCAGTACTTC. The encoded protein is CASSFASYEQYF.

The J gene is TRBJ1-2, the V gene TRBV7-9; a possible D gene is TRBD1 (5 bases). The CDR3 contains 16 residues. V dropped 5 bases and J dropped 7 bases, with 23 bases sitting between them. CDR1 and CDR2 from the germline V gene are SEHNR and FQNEAQ (reference sequence). The CDR3 is CASSDTPGPPIFGYTF. The CDR3 DNA follows: TGTGCCAGCAGCGATACTCCGGGGCCTCCCATATTTGGCTACACCTTC.

This clonotype has a count of ten or more. The J gene is TRBJ2-1, the V gene TRBV29-1; weak D call: TRBD1 (6 bases). Looked up from germline, CDR1 is SQVTM and CDR2 is ANQGSEA. Between the trimmed V and J ends, which lost 6 bases and 8 bases, there was a span of 17 bases. CDR3 length: 13 residues. The CDR3 is CSVGIGGSDEQFF. CDR3 DNA sequence: TGCAGCGTCGGAATAGGGGGTTCGGATGAGCAGTTCTTC.